Below, 29 T cell receptor beta chains from the same sample are listed, as sequenced in a study of OX40 agonist ivuxolimab in advanced cancers. Assay: immunoSEQ multiplex PCR; the TCRdb copy retains only in-frame clones and omits some. The table lists more than 80,000 clones, 65% to 90% of them singletons, with about 1.9% in the top ten. Sequencing was performed on CD4+ or CD8+ T cells sorted from blood, taken in a trial of the OX40 agonist ivuxolimab. These receptors all stem from an adult with an advanced solid tumor such as melanoma, head and neck, liver or kidney cancer.

The gene calls are TRBV6-1 and TRBJ1-1, with D possibly TRBD1 on 6 matching bases. Germline V gene lookup returns CDR1 MNHNS and CDR2 SASEGT. The CDR3 consists of 16 residues. Trimming took 5 bases from V and 0 from J, leaving 16 bases between them. CDR3 DNA: TGTGCCAGCAGTAAAGTGGACAGTAGGGTGAACACTGAAGCTTTCTTT. This codes for CASSKVDSRVNTEAFF.

The genes are TRBV11-2 and TRBJ2-4, with a possible D match to TRBD2 (5 bases). The CDR3 length is 13 residues. The V gene's germline CDR1 is SGHAT and CDR2 FQNNGV. Trimming removed 3 bases at V and 8 bases at J, with 11 bases between. CDR3 sequence (DNA): TGTGCCAGCAGCTTTCAAGGAGGTGACATTCAGTACTTC. This translates into CASSFQGGDIQYF. Drawing the rest from reference TRBV11-2 and TRBJ2-4, the complete variable domain is EAGVAQSPRYKIIEKRQSVAFWCNPISGHATLYWYQQILGQGPKLLIQFQNNGVVDDSQLPKDRFSAERLKGVDSTLKIQPAKLEDSAVYLCASSFQGGDIQYFGAGTRLSVL.

This chain links TRBV11-2 with TRBJ2-5; D not resolved. V was trimmed by 5 bases and J by 0 bases, leaving 1 base between them. CDR3 size: 11 residues. Germline loops: CDR1 SGHAT, CDR2 FQNNGV. The CDR3 nucleotides are TGTGCCAGCAGCAACCAAGAGACCCAGTACTTC. Translated, it gives CASSNQETQYF.

This chain joins TRBV11-3 and TRBJ2-1; 7 nucleotides align to TRBD2. After removal of 5 bases from V and 0 bases from J, the junction contained 4 bases not matched to a gene. Per germline, CDR1 SGHNT and CDR2 YENEEA. The CDR3 runs 15 residues. CDR3 bases: TGTGCCAGCAGCAGAGGACTAGGCTCCTACAATGAGCAGTTCTTC. Translating gives CASSRGLGSYNEQFF.

The chain couples TRBV19 to TRBJ1-2; D uncertain. Germline lookup yields CDR1 LNHDA and CDR2 SQIVND (reference sequence). CDR3 length equals 13 residues. Trimming cost V 5 bases and J 5 bases, with 12 bases left between them. The CDR3 nucleotides read TGTGCCAGTAGTTTGCACAGAGAATATGGCTACACCTTC. Its protein is CASSLHREYGYTF.

This clone came up once. This chain links TRBV6-1 with TRBJ1-1; no reliable D call. V was clipped by 4 bases and J by 5 bases, with 11 bases between them. The CDR3 length is 13 residues. Germline values: CDR1 MNHNS, CDR2 SASEGT. The CDR3 loop reads CASSASGLTEAFF. The DNA of the CDR3 is TGTGCCAGCAGTGCGTCGGGATTAACTGAAGCTTTCTTT.

The chain uses TRBV4-1 and TRBJ2-6, with D tentatively TRBD1 (6 bases). The V end was cut by 3 bases, the J end by 2 bases, with 17 bases between. The CDR3 length is 18 residues. The germline gives CDR1 MGHRA, CDR2 YSYEKL. The CDR3 loop reads CASSQQLQGSPGANVLTF. The CDR3 region has the DNA TGCGCCAGCAGCCAGCAACTACAGGGTTCCCCTGGGGCCAACGTCCTGACTTTC.

The V gene is TRBV15, the J gene TRBJ1-1, with D possibly TRBD1 on 5 matching bases. The length of the CDR3 is 13 residues. The germline V gene encodes CDR1 LNHNV and CDR2 YYDKDF (reference sequence). Deletions cut 5 bases from V and 4 bases from J, with 11 bases between. This chain's CDR3 is CATSAQGLTEAFF. CDR3 sequence (DNA): TGTGCCACCAGCGCCCAGGGTCTCACTGAAGCTTTCTTT.

V usage is TRBV5-1 and J usage is TRBJ2-7, with D tentatively TRBD2 (6 bases). The CDR3 is 13 amino acids. V shed 4 bases and J shed 6 bases, with 14 bases lying between them. The germline gives CDR1 SGHRS, CDR2 YFSETQ. CDR3 amino acids: CASSLAGGAEQYF. For the CDR3, the DNA is TGCGCCAGCAGCCTGGCTGGAGGGGCCGAGCAGTACTTC.

The chain carries TRBV19 and TRBJ1-1; 8 positions agree with TRBD1. Germline CDR1 is LNHDA and CDR2 is SQIVND (reference sequence). The trim removed 7 bases at V and 1 base at J, leaving 5 bases unmatched. The CDR3 spans 14 residues. The DNA for the CDR3 is TGTGCCAGTATTCCCAGGGGGCAGAACACTGAAGCTTTCTTT. It is translated as CASIPRGQNTEAFF.

The chain recombines TRBV7-2 with TRBJ1-5; 7 bases fit TRBD1. The CDR3 extends over 14 amino acids. The ends lost 6 bases at V and 6 bases at J; junction bases unmatched: 8. Germline CDR1 is SGHTA and CDR2 is FQGNSA. CDR3 protein: CASRRTGEAQPQHF. CDR3 DNA sequence: TGTGCCAGCAGACGGACAGGAGAGGCTCAGCCCCAGCATTTT. The whole variable domain, filled in from reference TRBV7-2 and TRBJ1-5, reads GAGVSQSPSNKVTEKGKDVELRCDPISGHTALYWYRQSLGQGLEFLIYFQGNSAPDKSGLPSDRFSAERTGGSVSTLTIQRTQQEDSAVYLCASRRTGEAQPQHFGDGTRLSIL.

This CDR3 is CASRRGLVDTQYF. The DNA of the CDR3 is TGTGCCAGCAGGCGAGGTCTTGTAGATACGCAGTATTTT. The rearrangement uses TRBV7-2 and TRBJ2-3; D uncertain. The CDR3 contains 13 residues. Germline assignment: CDR1 SGHTA and CDR2 FQGNSA. V gave up 6 bases and J gave up 5 bases, with 12 bases separating them.

The rearrangement uses TRBV5-4 and TRBJ2-3; D is possibly TRBD1 (5 bases). V lost 0 bases and J 2 bases, leaving 7 bases between the germline ends. There are 14 residues in the CDR3. Germline-derived CDR1 and CDR2 are SGHNT and YYREEE (reference sequence). CDR3 region: CASSLGQSTDTQYF. The CDR3 DNA reads as TGTGCCAGCAGCTTGGGACAGTCCACAGATACGCAGTATTTT.

The chain links TRBV5-4 to TRBJ1-4; no reliable D call. Germline CDR1 reads SGHNT; CDR2 reads YYREEE (reference sequence). The CDR3 contains 14 residues. The germline V and J ends were trimmed by 3 bases and 7 bases, with 13 bases remaining between them. For the CDR3, the DNA is TGTGCCAGCAGCTCGACCGGAGAGGGTGAAAAACTGTTTTTT. Its protein product is CASSSTGEGEKLFF.

J is TRBJ2-7 and V is TRBV19; tentative D call: TRBD2 (6 bases). Trimming pared 1 base from V and 6 bases from J, leaving 13 bases between. There are 14 residues in the CDR3. Germline CDR1 reads LNHDA; CDR2 reads SQIVND (reference sequence). CDR3 residues: CASSIGGGLGEQYF. The CDR3 DNA is TGTGCCAGTAGTATAGGTGGGGGACTCGGCGAGCAGTACTTC.

The chain employs TRBV7-9 and TRBJ1-4; 9 bases agree with TRBD1. The CDR3 consists of 14 residues. V lost 5 bases and J lost 6; bases outside the gene matches: 4. Germline V CDR1 and CDR2: SEHNR, FQNEAQ (reference sequence). The CDR3 sequence is CASSVGQGDEKLFF. The CDR3 nucleotides read TGTGCCAGCAGCGTGGGACAGGGCGATGAAAAACTGTTTTTT.

The chain employs TRBV5-1 and TRBJ2-1, with TRBD2 matching over 7 bases. The length of the CDR3 is 15 residues. The J segment lost 8 bases and the V segment lost 4 bases, leaving 12 bases of the junction unmatched. Looked up from germline, CDR1 is SGHRS and CDR2 is YFSETQ. The CDR3 DNA sequence: TGCGCCAGCAGCAGGCAAGCGGGATTAGTTGATGAGCAGTTCTTC. Translating it yields CASSRQAGLVDEQFF.

Only a few counts were recorded for this clone. This sequence joins TRBV28 and TRBJ2-5; no definite D call. The germline V and J ends were trimmed by 4 bases and 4 bases, with 10 bases remaining between them. The CDR3 sequence is 13 residues long. CDR1 is MDHEN, CDR2 SYDVKM, per germline. CDR3 sequence: CASSSQTPETQYF. The CDR3, as DNA: TGTGCCAGCAGTTCGCAAACACCAGAGACCCAGTACTTC.

This rearrangement joins TRBV6-5 to TRBJ1-3; no firm D call. CDR1 MNHEY and CDR2 SVGAGI come from the germline V gene. The CDR3 consists of 13 residues. V was cut by 10 bases and J by 1 base, with 11 bases left in between. CDR3 in amino acids: CAIQSASGNTIYF. CDR3 bases: TGTGCCATCCAATCCGCGTCTGGAAACACCATATATTTT.

J is TRBJ1-3 and V is TRBV9; unclear D gene. CDR1 is SGDLS, CDR2 YYNGEE, per germline. CDR3 size: 15 residues. V was shortened by 0 bases and J by 5 bases, with 12 bases between the two germline ends. For the CDR3, the DNA is TGTGCCAGCAGCGTAGCTACCCCCGGGAGAAACACCATATATTTT. Protein product: CASSVATPGRNTIYF.

The rearrangement links TRBV28 to TRBJ1-1; perhaps TRBD1 as D (5 bases). The CDR3 has 12 amino acids. Trimming removed 2 bases at V and 10 bases at J, with 11 bases between. Germline loops: CDR1 MDHEN, CDR2 SYDVKM. The CDR3 DNA reads TGTGCCAGCAGTTTAGGGGCCTGGGTAGCTTTCTTT. Amino acid sequence: CASSLGAWVAFF.

This sequence joins TRBV7-9 and TRBJ2-3, with D uncertain. The CDR3 is 14 residues long. The germline gives CDR1 SEHNR, CDR2 FQNEAQ (reference sequence). The V end lost 5 bases, the J end lost 1 base, and 10 bases lay between the germline ends. In DNA, the CDR3 is TGTGCCAGCAGCCTCAATCAGGGCACAGATACGCAGTATTTT. This translates into CASSLNQGTDTQYF.

J is TRBJ2-3 and V is TRBV5-1; 7 bases are a match to TRBD2. Germline V gives CDR1 SGHRS, CDR2 YFSETQ. V dropped 0 bases and J dropped 2; count of bases not matched to a gene: 9. This CDR3 region has 17 residues. The CDR3 DNA reads TGCGCCAGCAGCTTGGAGTCTAGCGGTGGATTCACAGATACGCAGTATTTT. Amino acid sequence: CASSLESSGGFTDTQYF.

The chain couples TRBV18 to TRBJ2-5, with D possibly being TRBD1 (6 bases). The CDR3 is 15 amino acids. Looked up from germline, CDR1 is KGHSH and CDR2 is LQKENI. The V and J ends lost 1 base and 5 bases respectively, with 14 bases between them. The CDR3 bases are TGTGCCAGCTCACCACAAAAGGGGGTGAGGGAGACCCAGTACTTC. Its translation is CASSPQKGVRETQYF. The full variable domain, rest sourced from reference TRBV18 and TRBJ2-5, is NAGVMQNPRHLVRRRGQEARLRCSPMKGHSHVYWYRQLPEEGLKFMVYLQKENIIDESGMPKERFSAEFPKEGPSILRIQQVVRGDSAAYFCASSPQKGVRETQYFGPGTRLLVL.

Note on this clone: Within the sample, other DNA sequences also encode this same CDR3. The chain links TRBV2 to TRBJ2-1; D may be TRBD2 (5 bases). V lost 4 bases and J lost 2, with 6 bases in between. Germline V gene sequence: CDR1 SNHLY, CDR2 FYNNEI. This CDR3 is built from 13 residues. CDR3 amino acids: CASSAGTYNEQFF. CDR3 sequence (DNA): TGTGCCAGCAGTGCGGGAACCTACAATGAGCAGTTCTTC.

V usage is TRBV18 and J usage is TRBJ2-3; TRBD2 matches 11 bases. The length of the CDR3 is 16 residues. In germline, CDR1 is KGHSH, CDR2 LQKENI. Germline trimming cut 3 bases from V and 4 bases from J; bases unmatched to any gene: 6. CDR3 DNA: TGTGCCAGCTCACCGAAGACTAGCGGGAATGCAGATACGCAGTATTTT. Amino acid sequence: CASSPKTSGNADTQYF.

The chain recombines TRBV10-3 with TRBJ2-7; 7 bases line up with TRBD2. The CDR3 extends over 15 amino acids. Germline CDR1 and CDR2: ENHRY and SYGVKD. V lost 1 base, J lost 1 base, and 4 bases stayed unmatched. For the CDR3, the DNA is TGTGCCATCAGTGAGTTGTCGGGAGGATCCTACGAGCAGTACTTC. It specifies CAISELSGGSYEQYF.

The chain employs TRBV7-9 and TRBJ1-5, with D maybe TRBD1 (5 bases). Deletions cut 5 bases from V and 7 bases from J, with 12 bases between. Germline values: CDR1 SEHNR, CDR2 FQNEAQ (reference sequence). The CDR3 has 13 residues. CDR3 DNA: TGTGCCAGCAGCCTGACAGAGGGGCAGCCCCAGCATTTT. It is translated as CASSLTEGQPQHF.

The count of this clone is one. This rearrangement joins TRBV2 to TRBJ2-5, with TRBD2 as a possible D gene (5 bases). The J call could be wrong; TRBJ2-7 is a better fit for the DNA end. Germline CDR1 and CDR2: SNHLY and FYNNEI. This CDR3 is 15 amino acids long. The CDR3 DNA reads TGTGCCAGCAGCTCGGAAACGGGCCGGGACTACGAGCAGTACTTC. Translation gives CASSSETGRDYEQYF.